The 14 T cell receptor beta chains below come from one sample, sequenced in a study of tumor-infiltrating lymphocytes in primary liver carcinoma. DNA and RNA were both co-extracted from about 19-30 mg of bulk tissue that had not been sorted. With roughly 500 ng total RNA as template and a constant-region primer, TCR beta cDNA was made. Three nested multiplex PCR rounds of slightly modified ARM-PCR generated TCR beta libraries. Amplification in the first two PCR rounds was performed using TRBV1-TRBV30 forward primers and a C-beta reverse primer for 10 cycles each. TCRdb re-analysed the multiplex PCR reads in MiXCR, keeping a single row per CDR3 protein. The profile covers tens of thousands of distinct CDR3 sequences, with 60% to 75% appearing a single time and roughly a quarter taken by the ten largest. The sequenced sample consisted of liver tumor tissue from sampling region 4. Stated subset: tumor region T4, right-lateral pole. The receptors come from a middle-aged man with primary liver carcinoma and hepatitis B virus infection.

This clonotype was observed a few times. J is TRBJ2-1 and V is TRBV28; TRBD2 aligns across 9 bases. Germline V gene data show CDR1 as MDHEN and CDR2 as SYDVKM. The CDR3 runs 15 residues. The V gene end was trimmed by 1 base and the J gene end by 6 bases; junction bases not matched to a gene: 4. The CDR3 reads CASSLFGGRANEQFF. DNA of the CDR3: TGTGCCAGCAGTTTATTCGGCGGGAGGGCCAATGAGCAGTTCTTC.

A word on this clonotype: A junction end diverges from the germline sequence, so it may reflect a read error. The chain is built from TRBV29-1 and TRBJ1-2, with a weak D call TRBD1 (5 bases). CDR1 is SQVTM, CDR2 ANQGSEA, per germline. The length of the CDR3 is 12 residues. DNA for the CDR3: TGCAGCGTGCACCGGGGGGGGTATGACTACACCTTC. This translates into CSVHRGGYDYTF.

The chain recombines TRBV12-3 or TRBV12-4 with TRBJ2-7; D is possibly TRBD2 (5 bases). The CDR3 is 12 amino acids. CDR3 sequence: CISSTGAYEQYF. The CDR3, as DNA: TGTATCAGCAGTACCGGGGCCTACGAGCAGTACTTC.

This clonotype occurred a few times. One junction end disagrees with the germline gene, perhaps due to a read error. CDR3 sequence reads: CASSEPVSGPYSTDTQYF. In DNA form, the CDR3 reads TGTGCCAGCAGTGAACCAGTTAGCGGGCCGTATAGCACGGATACACAGTATTTT. The chain combines TRBV6-1 with TRBJ2-3; 7 bases are shared with TRBD2. CDR3 size: 18 residues. Germline V lookup: CDR1 MNHNS, CDR2 SASEGT.

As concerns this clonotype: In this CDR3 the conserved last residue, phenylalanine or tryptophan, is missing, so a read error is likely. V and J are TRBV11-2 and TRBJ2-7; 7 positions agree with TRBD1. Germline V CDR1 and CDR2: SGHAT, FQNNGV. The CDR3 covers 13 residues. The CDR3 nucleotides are TGTGTCAGCAGCTTAGGGGGCGGCTACGAACAGTACATC. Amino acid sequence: CVSSLGGGYEQYI.

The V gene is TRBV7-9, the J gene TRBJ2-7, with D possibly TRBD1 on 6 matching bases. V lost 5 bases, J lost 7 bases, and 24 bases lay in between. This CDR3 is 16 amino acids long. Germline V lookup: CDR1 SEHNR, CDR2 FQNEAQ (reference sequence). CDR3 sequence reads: CASSRSGQRVIYEQYF. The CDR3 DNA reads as TGTGCCAGCAGCCGTTCCGGACAGAGAGTAATCTATGAGCAGTACTTC.

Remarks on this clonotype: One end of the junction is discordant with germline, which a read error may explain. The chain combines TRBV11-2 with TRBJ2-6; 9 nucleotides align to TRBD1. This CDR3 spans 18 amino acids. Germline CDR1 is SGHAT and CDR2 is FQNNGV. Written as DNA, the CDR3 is TGTGCAAGCAACTTAAGACAGGGGGGCCCCTCTGGGGCCAAAGTCCTGACTTTC. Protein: CASNLRQGGPSGAKVLTF. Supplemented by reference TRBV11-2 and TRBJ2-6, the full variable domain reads EAGVAQSPRYKIIEKRQSVAFWCNPISGHATLYWYQQILGQGPKLLIQFQNNGVVDDSQLPKDRFSAERLKGVDSTLKIQPAKLEDSAVYLCASNLRQGGPSGAKVLTFGAGSRLTVL.

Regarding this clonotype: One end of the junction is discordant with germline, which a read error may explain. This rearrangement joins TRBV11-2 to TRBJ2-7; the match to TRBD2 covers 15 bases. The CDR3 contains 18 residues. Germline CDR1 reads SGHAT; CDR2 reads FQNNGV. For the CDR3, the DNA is TGCGCCAGCAGCTTAGAGTTAGGACTAGCGGGAGGGGGGTACGAGCAGTACTTC. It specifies CASSLELGLAGGGYEQYF.

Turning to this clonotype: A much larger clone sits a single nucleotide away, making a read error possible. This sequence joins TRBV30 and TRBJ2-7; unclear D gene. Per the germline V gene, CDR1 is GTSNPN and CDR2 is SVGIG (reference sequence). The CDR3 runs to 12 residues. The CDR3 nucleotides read TGTGCCTGGAGCCACCGCAACTCCGACGGAAACTTC. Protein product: CAWSHRNSDGNF.

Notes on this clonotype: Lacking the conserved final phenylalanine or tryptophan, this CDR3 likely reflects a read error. CDR3 loop: CASSPASGLGRFYEQYL. Written as DNA, the CDR3 is TGTGCCAGCAGCCCCGCTTCCGGGCTCGGGAGATTCTACGAGCAGTACCTC. The chain carries TRBV6-2 or TRBV6-3 and TRBJ2-7; D may be TRBD2 (6 bases). This CDR3 is built from 17 residues. CDR1 and CDR2 (germline): MNHEY, SVGEGT. V was trimmed by 6 bases and J by 3 bases, leaving 24 bases between them.

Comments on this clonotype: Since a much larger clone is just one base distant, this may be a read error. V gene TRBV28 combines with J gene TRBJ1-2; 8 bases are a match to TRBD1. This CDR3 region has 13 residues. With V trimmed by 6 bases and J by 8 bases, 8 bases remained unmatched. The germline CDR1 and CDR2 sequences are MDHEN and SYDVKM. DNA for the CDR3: TGTGCCAGCAGATTAGGCTGGACAGGGGGCTACACCTTC. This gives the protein CASRLGWTGGYTF.

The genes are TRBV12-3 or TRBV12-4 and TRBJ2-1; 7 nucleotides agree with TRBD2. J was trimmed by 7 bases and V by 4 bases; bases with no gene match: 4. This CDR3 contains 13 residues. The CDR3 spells CASSWGGVNEQFF. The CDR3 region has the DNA TGTGCCAGCAGTTGGGGGGGGGTAAATGAGCAGTTCTTC.

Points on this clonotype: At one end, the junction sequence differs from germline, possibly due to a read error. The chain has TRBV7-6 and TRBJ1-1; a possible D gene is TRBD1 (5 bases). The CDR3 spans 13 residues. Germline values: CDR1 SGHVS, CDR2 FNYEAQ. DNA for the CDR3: TGTGCCAACAGCTTAGGGGCCCTAACTGAAGCTTTCTTT. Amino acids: CANSLGALTEAFF.

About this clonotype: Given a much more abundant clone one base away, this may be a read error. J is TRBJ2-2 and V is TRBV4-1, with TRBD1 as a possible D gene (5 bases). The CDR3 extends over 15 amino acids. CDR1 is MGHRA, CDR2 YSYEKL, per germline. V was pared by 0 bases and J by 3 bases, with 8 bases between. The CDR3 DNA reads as TGCGCCAGCAGCCAAGAAGGGGAAGACACCGGGGAGCTGTTTTTT. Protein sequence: CASSQEGEDTGELFF.